These 25 T cell receptor beta chains share one sample of origin, sequenced in a study of response to subunit inactivated influenza vaccine. TCRdb recomputed calls from the RT-PCR reads with MiXCR, one row per CDR3 protein. Of hundreds of thousands of distinct CDR3 sequences listed, approximately 12% are singletons. The sequences come from PBMCs from blood, collected 45 days after vaccination. The receptors were gathered from a man over 45 who received an inactivated influenza vaccine.

This clonotype has ten or more counts. This chain connects TRBV12-3 or TRBV12-4 to TRBJ2-7, with TRBD1 as a possible D gene (6 bases). CDR3 length: 14 residues. V was shortened by 4 bases and J by 6 bases, with 16 bases between the two germline ends. CDR3 nucleotide sequence: TGTGCCAGCAGTTCTCAGGGGAAATGGGGCGAGCAGTACTTC. Translation gives CASSSQGKWGEQYF.

The chain carries TRBV27 and TRBJ2-7, with 11 bases matching TRBD2. V shed 8 bases and J 2 bases; nucleotides not matched to a gene: 17. CDR3 length: 18 amino acids. CDR1 is MNHEY and CDR2 is SMNVEV in the germline V gene (reference sequence). CDR3 bases: TGTGCCAGCCAAAACCTGGGGCTAGCGGGGGGCCAGACCTACGAGCAGTACTTC. It yields the protein CASQNLGLAGGQTYEQYF.

The table lists this clonotype with a few counts. The CDR3, as DNA: TGTGCCAGCAGCTTAGAAGGGTCCGGGGAGCTGTTTTTT. Translating it yields CASSLEGSGELFF. The chain uses TRBV7-9 and TRBJ2-2; the D is unclear. CDR3 length: 13 amino acids. V was shortened by 1 base and J by 6 bases, with 6 bases between the two germline ends. Germline CDR1 SEHNR, CDR2 FQNEAQ (reference sequence).

This clonotype was detected only a few times. The chain couples TRBV10-3 to TRBJ2-1; 12 bases line up with TRBD2. The germline V gene has CDR1 ENHRY and CDR2 SYGVKD. J was trimmed by 4 bases and V by 2 bases; bases with no gene match: 12. This CDR3 spans 19 amino acids. CDR3 protein: CAISEVGASGRVSYNEQFF. The CDR3, as DNA: TGTGCCATCAGTGAGGTAGGAGCTAGCGGGAGGGTGTCGTACAATGAGCAGTTCTTC.

This sequence joins TRBV5-5 and TRBJ1-1; unclear D gene. Per the germline V gene, CDR1 is SGHKS and CDR2 is YYEKEE (reference sequence). V lost 4 bases and J lost 0, with 13 bases in between. There are 15 residues in the CDR3. The CDR3: CASSVTGPLNTEAFF. For the CDR3, the DNA is TGTGCCAGCAGCGTTACCGGGCCCCTGAACACTGAAGCTTTCTTT.

This chain connects TRBV9 to TRBJ2-7; 9 bases agree with TRBD2. Germline assignment: CDR1 SGDLS and CDR2 YYNGEE. J lost 4 bases, V lost 4 bases, and 12 bases had no gene match. CDR3 length: 16 residues. The CDR3 reads CASSPAASGTGYEQYF. The CDR3 bases are TGTGCCAGCAGCCCAGCGGCTAGCGGGACGGGGTACGAGCAGTACTTC.

There are many counts of this clonotype. The chain employs TRBV29-1 and TRBJ2-3; either TRBD1 or TRBD2 may fit D (5 bases each). The length of the CDR3 is 15 residues. Trimming shortened V by 0 bases and J by 4 bases, and 14 bases separated the two germline ends. The germline CDR1 and CDR2 sequences are SQVTM and ANQGSEA. DNA for the CDR3: TGCAGCGTTGAAGATCGAAGAAGGGGACCAGATACGCAGTATTTT. This translates into CSVEDRRRGPDTQYF.

V and J are TRBV9 and TRBJ2-1; perhaps TRBD2 as D (5 bases). With 3 bases removed from V and 11 bases from J, the gap between germline ends came to 21 bases. The CDR3 is made up of 15 amino acids. Germline CDR1 is SGDLS and CDR2 is YYNGEE. The CDR3 DNA reads as TGTGCCAGCAGCGGGAGGAGTGACGGAACGATGAAGCAGTTCTTC. Protein product: CASSGRSDGTMKQFF.

This clonotype was seen a few times. The chain carries TRBV4-3 and TRBJ2-7; TRBD2 might be the D (6 bases). Germline values: CDR1 LGHNA, CDR2 YSLEER. V was clipped by 0 bases and J by 0 bases, with 12 bases between them. CDR3 length: 16 amino acids. CDR3 DNA sequence: TGCGCCAGCAGCCAAGACGGGACTCATGTCTCCTACGAGCAGTACTTC. It translates to CASSQDGTHVSYEQYF.

This clonotype was picked up many times. The chain carries TRBV20-1 and TRBJ1-6; D might be TRBD1 (5 bases). This CDR3 has 16 residues. Per the germline V gene, CDR1 is DFQATT and CDR2 is SNEGSKA (reference sequence). Trimming took off 5 bases at V and 6 bases at J, with 20 bases between the two ends. CDR3 sequence reads: CSASGGAGRTNSPLHF. As DNA, the CDR3 is TGCAGTGCTTCGGGTGGGGCAGGCCGGACTAATTCACCCCTCCACTTT.

The chain employs TRBV6-5 and TRBJ2-1; D uncertain. From germline, CDR1 is MNHEY and CDR2 SVGAGI. CDR3 length equals 16 residues. V was trimmed by 4 bases and J by 3 bases, leaving 16 bases between them. The CDR3 DNA follows: TGTGCCAGCAGTTCACCAACTGAATCCTTCTACAATGAGCAGTTCTTC. It specifies CASSSPTESFYNEQFF.

The V and J genes are TRBV6-1 and TRBJ2-1, with 7 bases identical to TRBD2. The CDR3 is 15 residues long. From germline, CDR1 is MNHNS and CDR2 SASEGT. After removal of 6 bases from V and 4 bases from J, the junction contained 9 bases not matched to a gene. This CDR3 is CASRVSGEVYNEQFF. The CDR3 nucleotides are TGTGCCAGCAGGGTGAGCGGGGAGGTGTACAATGAGCAGTTCTTC.

This clonotype appeared many times. V is TRBV7-2 and J is TRBJ2-1, with 11 bases that match TRBD2. V lost 6 bases, J lost 6 bases, and 7 bases stayed unmatched. This CDR3 comprises 15 residues. Per the germline V gene, CDR1 is SGHTA and CDR2 is FQGNSA. CDR3 protein: CASRTLAGGSNEQFF. The CDR3 DNA is TGTGCCAGCAGGACCCTAGCGGGGGGCAGCAATGAGCAGTTCTTC.

This clonotype was seen a few times. The V call is TRBV10-3, the J call TRBJ2-7; TRBD2 aligns across 7 bases. With V trimmed by 3 bases and J by 4 bases, 9 bases remained unmatched. The CDR3 has 15 amino acids. Germline lookup yields CDR1 ENHRY and CDR2 SYGVKD. In DNA form, the CDR3 reads TGTGCCATCAGTGAACCAGCGGGGCTCAGGTACGAGCAGTACTTC. Translated: CAISEPAGLRYEQYF.

In its sample, this clonotype was seen a few times. This chain connects TRBV7-9 to TRBJ1-5, with no clear D. Trimming left V 5 bases short and J 1 base short, with 12 bases between. The CDR3 has 15 amino acids. The germline gives CDR1 SEHNR, CDR2 FQNEAQ (reference sequence). CDR3: CASSRSSGSNQPQHF. CDR3 nucleotides: TGTGCCAGCAGCCGCTCGTCGGGGAGCAATCAGCCCCAGCATTTT. Supplemented by reference TRBV7-9 and TRBJ1-5, the full variable domain reads DTGVSQNPRHKITKRGQNVTFRCDPISEHNRLYWYRQTLGQGPEFLTYFQNEAQLEKSRLLSDRFSAERPKGSFSTLEIQRTEQGDSAMYLCASSRSSGSNQPQHFGDGTRLSIL.

This clonotype was seen more than once but under ten times. The V and J genes are TRBV6-2 or TRBV6-3 and TRBJ2-1, with TRBD2 matching 10 bases. Trimming at V came to 6 bases and at J to 7 bases, leaving 9 bases not matched to a gene. There are 15 residues in the CDR3. In germline, CDR1 is MNHEY, CDR2 SVGEGT. CDR3 sequence reads: CASSPLAGRGNEQFF. DNA of the CDR3: TGTGCCAGCAGCCCACTAGCGGGACGGGGAAATGAGCAGTTCTTC.

V gene TRBV20-1 combines with J gene TRBJ2-5, with D possibly matching TRBD2 (7 bases). The CDR3 is 15 amino acids. V lost 0 bases to trimming and J lost 5 bases, with 16 bases between them. Germline CDR1 DFQATT, CDR2 SNEGSKA (reference sequence). CDR3 in amino acids: CSARDHGGRGETQYF. The CDR3, as DNA: TGCAGTGCTAGAGATCACGGGGGGCGCGGTGAGACCCAGTACTTC.

Points on this clonotype: Being one base from a much bigger clone, this may be a read error. In DNA, the CDR3 is TGTGCCAGCAGCCGACCGGGACAACCCTACGAGCAGTACTTC. This codes for CASSRPGQPYEQYF. V gene TRBV13 combines with J gene TRBJ2-7; TRBD1 is a possible D gene (6 bases). Germline V lookup: CDR1 PRHDT, CDR2 FYEKMQ (reference sequence). V gave up 5 bases and J gave up 2 bases, with 13 bases separating them. The length of the CDR3 is 14 residues.

Only a few counts were recorded for this clonotype. The V call is TRBV28, the J call TRBJ1-1; 7 nucleotides agree with TRBD1. CDR3 length equals 17 residues. The germline V gene has CDR1 MDHEN and CDR2 SYDVKM. V was pared by 4 bases and J by 2 bases, with 13 bases of the junction left unmatched. In nucleotides, the CDR3 is TGTGCCAGCAGTTCTTTACAGGGGTGGATGAAAAACACTGAAGCTTTCTTT. Translation gives CASSSLQGWMKNTEAFF.

This clonotype was recorded at least ten times. The rearrangement uses TRBV27 and TRBJ2-1, with D possibly called TRBD1 or TRBD2 (7 bases each). This CDR3 spans 14 amino acids. CDR1 and CDR2 from the germline V gene are MNHEY and SMNVEV (reference sequence). Trimming took off 9 bases at V and 5 bases at J, with 17 bases between the two ends. The CDR3 DNA reads as TGTGCCAGACCCAGGGGGGGGTTTAACAATGAGCAGTTCTTC. Its translation: CARPRGGFNNEQFF.

CDR3 loop: CASSQEDRAGGETQYF. CDR3 sequence (DNA): TGCGCCAGCAGCCAAGAGGACCGTGCGGGAGGAGAGACCCAGTACTTC. The V and J genes are TRBV4-3 and TRBJ2-5; TRBD2 agrees at 8 bases. The V gene end was trimmed by 0 bases and the J gene end by 4 bases; junction bases not matched to a gene: 7. The CDR3 length is 16 residues. Germline CDR1 reads LGHNA; CDR2 reads YSLEER.

This clonotype was picked up a small number of times. The chain has TRBV12-3 or TRBV12-4 and TRBJ1-2, with D perhaps matching TRBD1 (6 bases). The CDR3 length is 14 residues. V was clipped by 1 base and J by 8 bases, with 14 bases between them. CDR3 sequence (DNA): TGTGCCAGCAGTTTAGACAGGGTGGCGGGCGGCTACACCTTC. It translates to CASSLDRVAGGYTF.

This clonotype was seen more than once but under ten times. The chain links TRBV5-1 to TRBJ2-5; 10 positions agree with TRBD1. V gave up 1 base and J gave up 3 bases; unmatched junction bases: 3. In germline, CDR1 is SGHRS, CDR2 YFSETQ. The CDR3 consists of 15 residues. The CDR3 coding sequence is TGCGCCAGCAGCTTGTCGGGACAGGGGAAAGAGACCCAGTACTTC. It specifies CASSLSGQGKETQYF.

The V call is TRBV12-3 or TRBV12-4, the J call TRBJ2-1; TRBD1 aligns across 7 bases. The V and J ends lost 6 bases and 2 bases, in that order; junction bases with no gene match: 4. The CDR3 sequence is 14 residues long. The CDR3 loop is CASRSGTAYNEQFF. For the CDR3, the DNA is TGTGCCAGCAGATCCGGGACAGCCTACAATGAGCAGTTCTTC.

This chain joins TRBV20-1 and TRBJ2-3, with 7 bases matching TRBD2. This CDR3 comprises 15 residues. Germline assignment: CDR1 DFQATT and CDR2 SNEGSKA (reference sequence). V was pared by 1 base and J by 4 bases, with 8 bases of the junction left unmatched. The CDR3 nucleotides read TGCAGTGCTAGAGTGATCGGGAGGTTGGCAGATACGCAGTATTTT. Its protein is CSARVIGRLADTQYF.